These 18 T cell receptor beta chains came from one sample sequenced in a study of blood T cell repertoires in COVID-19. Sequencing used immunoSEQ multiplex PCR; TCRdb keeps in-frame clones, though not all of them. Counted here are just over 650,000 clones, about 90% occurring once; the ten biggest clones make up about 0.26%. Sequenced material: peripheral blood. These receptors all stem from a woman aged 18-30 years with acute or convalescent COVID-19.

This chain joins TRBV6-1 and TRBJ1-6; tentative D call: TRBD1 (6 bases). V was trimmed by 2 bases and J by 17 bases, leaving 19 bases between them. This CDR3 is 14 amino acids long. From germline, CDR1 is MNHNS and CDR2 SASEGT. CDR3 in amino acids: CASSEWGLSKIVHF. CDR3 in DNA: TGTGCCAGCAGTGAATGGGGGCTATCGAAGATAGTCCACTTT.

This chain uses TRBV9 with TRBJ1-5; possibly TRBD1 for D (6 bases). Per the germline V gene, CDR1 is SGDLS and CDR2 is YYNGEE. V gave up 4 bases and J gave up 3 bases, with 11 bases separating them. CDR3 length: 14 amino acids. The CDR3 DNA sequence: TGTGCCAGCAGCCCATCAGGGGCCAATCAGCCCCAGCATTTT. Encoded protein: CASSPSGANQPQHF.

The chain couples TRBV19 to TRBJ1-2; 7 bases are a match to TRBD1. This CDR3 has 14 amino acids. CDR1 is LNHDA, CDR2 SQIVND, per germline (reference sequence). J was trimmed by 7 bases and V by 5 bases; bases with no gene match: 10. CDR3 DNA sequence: TGTGCCAGTAGTCCAGGGACAGACTTTACTGGCTACACCTTC. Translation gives CASSPGTDFTGYTF. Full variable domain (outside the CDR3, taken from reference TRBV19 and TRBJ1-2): DGGITQSPKYLFRKEGQNVTLSCEQNLNHDAMYWYRQDPGQGLRLIYYSQIVNDFQKGDIAEGYSVSREKKESFPLTVTSAQKNPTAFYLCASSPGTDFTGYTFGSGTRLTVV.

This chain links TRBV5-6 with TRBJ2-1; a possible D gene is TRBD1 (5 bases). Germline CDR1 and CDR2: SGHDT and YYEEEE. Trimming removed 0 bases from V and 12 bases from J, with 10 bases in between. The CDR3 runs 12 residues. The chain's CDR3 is CASSLGTGWQFF. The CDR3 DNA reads TGTGCCAGCAGCTTGGGCACAGGATGGCAGTTCTTC.

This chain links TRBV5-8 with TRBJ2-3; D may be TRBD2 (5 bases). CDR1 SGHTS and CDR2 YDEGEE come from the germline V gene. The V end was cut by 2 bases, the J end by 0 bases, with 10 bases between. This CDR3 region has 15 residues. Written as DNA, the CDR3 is TGTGCCAGCAGCTTTTCGGGGATGAGCACAGATACGCAGTATTTT. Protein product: CASSFSGMSTDTQYF.

The CDR3 DNA follows: TGTGCCAGCGGCTTGGGACAGGCCGCCTCTGGAAACACCATATATTTT. Translation gives CASGLGQAASGNTIYF. The chain uses TRBV9 and TRBJ1-3, with 8 bases identical to TRBD1. This CDR3 contains 16 residues. The V gene end was trimmed by 7 bases and the J gene end by 0 bases; junction bases not matched to a gene: 9. Germline assignment: CDR1 SGDLS and CDR2 YYNGEE.

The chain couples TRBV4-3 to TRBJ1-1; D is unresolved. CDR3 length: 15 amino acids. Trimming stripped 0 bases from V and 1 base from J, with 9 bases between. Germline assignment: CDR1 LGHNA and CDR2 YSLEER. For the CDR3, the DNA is TGCGCCAGCAGCCAAGATCAAAACTGGAACACTGAAGCTTTCTTT. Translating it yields CASSQDQNWNTEAFF.

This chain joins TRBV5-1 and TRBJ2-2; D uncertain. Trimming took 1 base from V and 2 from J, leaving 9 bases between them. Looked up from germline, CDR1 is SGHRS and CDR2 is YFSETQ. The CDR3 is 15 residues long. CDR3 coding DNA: TGCGCCAGCAGCTTGTACCACAGCAACACCGGGGAGCTGTTTTTT. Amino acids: CASSLYHSNTGELFF.

This CDR3 is CASSRLGANQPQHF. The CDR3 DNA follows: TGTGCCAGCAGCCGGTTGGGGGCCAATCAGCCCCAGCATTTT. V is TRBV5-6 and J is TRBJ1-5; D may be TRBD1 (6 bases). Germline values: CDR1 SGHDT, CDR2 YYEEEE. Trimming shortened V by 4 bases and J by 3 bases, and 11 bases separated the two germline ends. The CDR3 loop spans 14 amino acids.

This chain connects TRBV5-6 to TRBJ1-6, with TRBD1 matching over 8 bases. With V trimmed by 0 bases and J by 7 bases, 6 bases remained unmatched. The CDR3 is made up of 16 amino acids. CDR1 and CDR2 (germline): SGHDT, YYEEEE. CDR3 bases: TGTGCCAGCAGCTTGGTGGGGGACAGGAAGAATTCACCCCTCCACTTT. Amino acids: CASSLVGDRKNSPLHF.

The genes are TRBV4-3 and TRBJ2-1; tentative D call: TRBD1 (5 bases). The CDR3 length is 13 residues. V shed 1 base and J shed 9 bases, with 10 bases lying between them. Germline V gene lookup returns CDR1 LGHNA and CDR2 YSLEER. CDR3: CASSQARGLEQFF. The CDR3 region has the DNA TGCGCCAGCAGCCAAGCTAGGGGTCTTGAGCAGTTCTTC.

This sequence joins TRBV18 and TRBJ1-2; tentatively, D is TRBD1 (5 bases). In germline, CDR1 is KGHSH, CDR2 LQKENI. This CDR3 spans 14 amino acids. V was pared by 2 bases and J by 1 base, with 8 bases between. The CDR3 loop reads CASSPGANNYGYTF. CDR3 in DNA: TGTGCCAGCTCACCAGGGGCGAATAACTATGGCTACACCTTC.

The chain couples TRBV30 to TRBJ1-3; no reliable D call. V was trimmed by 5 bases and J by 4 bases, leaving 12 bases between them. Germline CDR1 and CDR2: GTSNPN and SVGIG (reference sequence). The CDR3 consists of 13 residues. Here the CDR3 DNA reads TGTGCCTGGGGTGGTTTCGTCGGAAACACCATATATTTT. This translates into CAWGGFVGNTIYF.

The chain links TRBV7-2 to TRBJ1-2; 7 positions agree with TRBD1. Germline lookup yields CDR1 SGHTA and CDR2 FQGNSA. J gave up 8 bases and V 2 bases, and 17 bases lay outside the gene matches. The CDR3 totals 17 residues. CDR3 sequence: CASSLRGPPGHGWGYTF. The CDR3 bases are TGTGCCAGCAGCTTAAGGGGGCCCCCGGGACATGGATGGGGCTACACCTTC.

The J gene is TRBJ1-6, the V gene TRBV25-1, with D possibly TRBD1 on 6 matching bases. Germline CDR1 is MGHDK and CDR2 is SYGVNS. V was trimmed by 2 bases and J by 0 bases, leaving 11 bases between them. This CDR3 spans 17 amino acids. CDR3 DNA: TGTGCCAGCAGTGAAACAGGGCTGAGCTCCTATAATTCACCCCTCCACTTT. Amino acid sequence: CASSETGLSSYNSPLHF.

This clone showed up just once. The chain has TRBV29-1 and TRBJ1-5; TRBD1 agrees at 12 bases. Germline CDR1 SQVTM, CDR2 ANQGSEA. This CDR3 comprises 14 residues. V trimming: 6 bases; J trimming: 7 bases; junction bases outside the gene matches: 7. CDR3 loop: CSVAGTGGEQPQHF. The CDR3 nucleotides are TGCAGCGTGGCCGGGACAGGGGGCGAACAGCCCCAGCATTTT.

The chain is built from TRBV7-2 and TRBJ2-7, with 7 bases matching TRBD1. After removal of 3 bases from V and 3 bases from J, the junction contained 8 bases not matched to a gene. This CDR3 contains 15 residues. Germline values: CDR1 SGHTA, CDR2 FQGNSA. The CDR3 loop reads CASSLDSGGDYEQYF. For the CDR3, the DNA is TGTGCCAGCAGCTTGGACTCAGGGGGAGACTACGAGCAGTACTTC.

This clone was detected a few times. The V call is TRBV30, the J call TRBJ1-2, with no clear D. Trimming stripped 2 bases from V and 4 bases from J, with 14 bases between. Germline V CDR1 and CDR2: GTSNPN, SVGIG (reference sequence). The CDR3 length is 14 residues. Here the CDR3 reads CAWSRGESVYGYTF. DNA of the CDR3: TGTGCCTGGAGTCGCGGAGAATCCGTCTATGGCTACACCTTC.